One sample yielded the 10 T cell receptor beta chains listed below, sequenced in a study of T cells in Graves' hyperthyroidism and ophthalmopathy. It was RNA transcripts that yielded the amplified TCR beta CDR3 regions. Primed by the HTBI set, a first-round RT-PCR was run on the TCR CDR3. One entry per CDR3 protein, called by TCRdb with MiXCR from the multiplex PCR reads. The data contain about 400,000 distinct CDR3 sequences, 15% of them seen just once; the ten biggest clones take up approximately 30%. The sample was blood. The receptors stem from a woman aged 25 to 45 with Graves' hyperthyroidism.

This clonotype was seen at least ten times. This chain links TRBV6-5 with TRBJ2-5, with a weak D call TRBD1 (6 bases). The CDR3 runs 13 residues. The germline V gene has CDR1 MNHEY and CDR2 SVGAGI. Trimming pared 4 bases from V and 3 bases from J, leaving 9 bases between. The CDR3 loop is CASSLRTEETQYF. CDR3 bases: TGTGCCAGCAGTTTGCGGACAGAAGAGACCCAGTACTTC.

The V and J genes are TRBV7-2 and TRBJ2-1; 9 bases are shared with TRBD1. The V segment lost 5 bases and the J segment 6 bases; nucleotides outside the gene matches: 8. This CDR3 region has 15 residues. Germline V gene data show CDR1 as SGHTA and CDR2 as FQGNSA. As DNA, the CDR3 is TGTGCCAGCAGCCCGGACAGGGGCAGTAGCAATGAGCAGTTCTTC. It specifies CASSPDRGSSNEQFF.

The J gene is TRBJ1-2, the V gene TRBV9, with 7 bases identical to TRBD1. V lost 4 bases, J lost 6 bases, and 9 bases stayed unmatched. The CDR3 loop spans 14 amino acids. Per germline, CDR1 SGDLS and CDR2 YYNGEE. This chain's CDR3 is CASSPRQGVDGYTF. For the CDR3, the DNA is TGTGCCAGCAGCCCCCGCCAGGGGGTCGATGGCTACACCTTC.

In this sample, this clonotype turned up many times. V and J are TRBV3-1 and TRBJ1-2; D unclear. This CDR3 spans 12 amino acids. V was trimmed by 7 bases and J by 10 bases, leaving 16 bases between them. CDR1 and CDR2 from the germline V gene are LGHDT and YNNKEL (reference sequence). The CDR3 is CASNNVPGVYTF. The CDR3 nucleotides are TGTGCCAGCAATAACGTCCCGGGAGTCTACACCTTC. Full variable domain (outside the CDR3, taken from reference TRBV3-1 and TRBJ1-2): DTAVSQTPKYLVTQMGNDKSIKCEQNLGHDTMYWYKQDSKKFLKIMFSYNNKELIINETVPNRFSPKSPDKAHLNLHINSLELGDSAVYFCASNNVPGVYTFGSGTRLTVV.

The table lists this clonotype with many counts. This sequence joins TRBV7-8 and TRBJ1-2; D is perhaps TRBD1 (6 bases). Germline V gives CDR1 SGHVS, CDR2 FQNEAQ. The CDR3 totals 14 residues. The V and J ends lost 1 base and 2 bases respectively, with 8 bases between them. CDR3 in DNA: TGTGCCAGCAGCTTAGTAACAGGGAACTATGGCTACACCTTC. This codes for CASSLVTGNYGYTF. The complete variable domain, with remaining parts taken from reference TRBV7-8 and TRBJ1-2, reads GAGVSQSPRYKVAKRGQDVALRCDPISGHVSLFWYQQALGQGPEFLTYFQNEAQLDKSGLPSDRFFAERPEGSVSTLKIQRTQQEDSAVYLCASSLVTGNYGYTFGSGTRLTVV.

Ten or more counts support this clonotype. This chain links TRBV20-1 with TRBJ2-3; 9 nucleotides line up with TRBD2. The V segment lost 0 bases and the J segment 5 bases; nucleotides outside the gene matches: 9. Per germline, CDR1 DFQATT and CDR2 SNEGSKA (reference sequence). This CDR3 region has 16 residues. Here the CDR3 reads CSARDPRAGGKDTQYF. The CDR3 region has the DNA TGCAGTGCTAGAGATCCCCGAGCGGGAGGAAAAGATACGCAGTATTTT.

The V gene is TRBV6-4, the J gene TRBJ2-2, with 8 bases fitting TRBD1. The CDR3 totals 14 residues. J lost 8 bases, V lost 3 bases, and 5 bases had no gene match. CDR1 is MRHNA and CDR2 is SNTAGT in the germline V gene. The DNA for the CDR3 is TGTGCCAGCAGTGAACCAGGGGGCACAGGGGAGCTGTTTTTT. This encodes CASSEPGGTGELFF.

The CDR3: CASSLSPTSTDTQYF. CDR3 sequence (DNA): TGCGCCAGCAGCTTGTCCCCTACTAGCACAGATACGCAGTATTTT. This chain joins TRBV5-1 and TRBJ2-3; unclear D gene. Trimming removed 1 base from V and 0 bases from J, with 9 bases in between. Germline CDR1 is SGHRS and CDR2 is YFSETQ. The CDR3 totals 15 residues.

Points on this clonotype: This sequence may be a read error, since a much larger clone differs from it by one base. This chain uses TRBV30 with TRBJ1-4; TRBD1 might be the D (5 bases). With 5 bases removed from V and 8 bases from J, the gap between germline ends came to 18 bases. CDR1 and CDR2 from the germline V gene are GTSNPN and SVGIG (reference sequence). The length of the CDR3 is 14 residues. CDR3 in amino acids: CAWAEGEAWEKLFF. Here the CDR3 DNA reads TGTGCCTGGGCCGAAGGGGAGGCGTGGGAAAAACTGTTTTTT. Supplemented by reference TRBV30 and TRBJ1-4, the full variable domain reads SQTIHQWPATLVQPVGSPLSLECTVEGTSNPNLYWYRQAAGRGLQLLFYSVGIGQISSEVPQNLSASRPQDRQFILSSKKLLLSDSGFYLCAWAEGEAWEKLFFGSGTQLSVL.

The sample holds a few counts of this clonotype. The chain joins TRBV18 to TRBJ1-4; TRBD1 is a possible D gene (5 bases). The CDR3 covers 15 residues. The ends were cut back, 0 bases at V and 6 bases at J, with 11 bases in the middle. Germline-derived CDR1 and CDR2 are KGHSH and LQKENI. This CDR3 is CASSPPGDRDEKLFF. CDR3 DNA: TGTGCCAGCTCACCACCAGGGGATCGCGATGAAAAACTGTTTTTT.